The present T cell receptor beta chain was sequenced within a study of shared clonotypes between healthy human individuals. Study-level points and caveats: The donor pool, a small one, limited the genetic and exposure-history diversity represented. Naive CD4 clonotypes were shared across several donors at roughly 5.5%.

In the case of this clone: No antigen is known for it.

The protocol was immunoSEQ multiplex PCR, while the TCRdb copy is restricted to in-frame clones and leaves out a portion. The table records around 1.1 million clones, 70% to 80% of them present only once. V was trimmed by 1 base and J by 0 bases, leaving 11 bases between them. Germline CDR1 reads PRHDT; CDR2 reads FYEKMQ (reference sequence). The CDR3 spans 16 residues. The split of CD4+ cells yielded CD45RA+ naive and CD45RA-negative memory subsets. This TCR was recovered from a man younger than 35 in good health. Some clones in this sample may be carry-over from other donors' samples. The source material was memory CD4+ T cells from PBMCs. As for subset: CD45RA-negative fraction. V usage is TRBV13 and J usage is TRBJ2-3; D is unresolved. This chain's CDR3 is CASSLDAARSTDTQYF. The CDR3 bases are TGTGCCAGCAGCTTAGACGCGGCCCGAAGCACAGATACGCAGTATTTT. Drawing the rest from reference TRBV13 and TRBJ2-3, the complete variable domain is AAGVIQSPRHLIKEKRETATLKCYPIPRHDTVYWYQQGPGQDPQFLISFYEKMQSDKGSIPDRFSAQQFSDYHSELNMSSLELGDSALYFCASSLDAARSTDTQYFGPGTRLTVL.